Here is one TCR beta chain with its context. Its antigen is as yet unknown. TEMRA cells were FACS-enriched, while CD8+ and CD4+ T cells were negatively isolated. These data originate in a study of CD8 T cells in Susac syndrome. Study details: Over 5 sequenced Susac syndrome patients had clinically active disease, while about 8 were in remission. Broader study findings: Repertoires of Susac syndrome CD4+ T cells lacked clonal expansion.

The germline gives CDR1 SGHTA, CDR2 FQGNSA. Trimming took off 1 base at V and 5 bases at J, with 12 bases between the two ends. This CDR3 is built from 15 residues. RNA totalling roughly 0.45 to 1 ug underwent reverse transcription with random hexamers. TCRdb re-called the immunoSEQ multiplex PCR reads with MiXCR, one entry per CDR3 protein. The sample lists 210,000 or so distinct CDR3 sequences; approximately 94% were seen once. The sample was CD4+ T cells from PBMCs. The receptor was isolated from a human donor with Susac syndrome. The V call is TRBV7-2, the J call TRBJ1-5; no definite D call. Here the CDR3 reads CASSLVHSQHQPQHF. The CDR3 DNA sequence: TGTGCCAGCAGCTTAGTACACAGCCAACATCAGCCCCAGCATTTT.